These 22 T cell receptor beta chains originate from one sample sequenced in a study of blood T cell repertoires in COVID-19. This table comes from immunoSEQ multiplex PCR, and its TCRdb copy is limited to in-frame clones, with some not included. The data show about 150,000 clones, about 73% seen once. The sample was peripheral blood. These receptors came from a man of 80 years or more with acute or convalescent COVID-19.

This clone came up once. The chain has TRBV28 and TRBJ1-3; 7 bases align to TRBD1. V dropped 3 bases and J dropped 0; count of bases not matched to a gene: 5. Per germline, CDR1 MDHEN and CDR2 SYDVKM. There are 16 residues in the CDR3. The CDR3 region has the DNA TGTGCCAGCAGTTTGTTGGGACAGAACTCTGGAAACACCATATATTTT. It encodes CASSLLGQNSGNTIYF.

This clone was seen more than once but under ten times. This CDR3 reads CASSHSWAVGSTGELFF. CDR3 nucleotides: TGTGCCAGCAGCCATTCCTGGGCAGTCGGTAGCACCGGGGAGCTGTTTTTT. The chain combines TRBV3-1 (or the pseudogene TRBV3-2) with TRBJ2-2; D is unclear. The V gene lost 3 bases and the J gene lost 4 bases, with 18 bases spanning the gap. Germline values: CDR1 LGHDT, CDR2 YNNKEL (reference sequence). The CDR3 totals 17 residues.

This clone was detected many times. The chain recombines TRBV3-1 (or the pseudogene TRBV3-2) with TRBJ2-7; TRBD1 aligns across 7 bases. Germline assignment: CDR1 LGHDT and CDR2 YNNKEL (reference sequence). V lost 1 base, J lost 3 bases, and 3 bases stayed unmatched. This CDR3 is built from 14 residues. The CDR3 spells CASSQAAGGYEQYF. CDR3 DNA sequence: TGTGCCAGCAGCCAAGCGGCAGGGGGCTACGAGCAGTACTTC.

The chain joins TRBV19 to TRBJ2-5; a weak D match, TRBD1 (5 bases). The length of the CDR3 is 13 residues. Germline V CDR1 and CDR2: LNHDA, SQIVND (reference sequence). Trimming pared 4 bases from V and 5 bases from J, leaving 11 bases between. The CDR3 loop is CASSRGRMETQYF. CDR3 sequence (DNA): TGTGCCAGTAGTAGGGGCAGAATGGAGACCCAGTACTTC.

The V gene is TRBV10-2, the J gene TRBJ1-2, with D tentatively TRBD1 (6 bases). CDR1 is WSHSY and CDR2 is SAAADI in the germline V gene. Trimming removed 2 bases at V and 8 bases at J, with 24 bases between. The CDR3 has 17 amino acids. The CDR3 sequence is CASSETQGSASPRGYTF. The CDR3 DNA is TGCGCCAGCAGTGAGACGCAGGGGTCAGCGTCGCCTCGGGGCTACACCTTC.

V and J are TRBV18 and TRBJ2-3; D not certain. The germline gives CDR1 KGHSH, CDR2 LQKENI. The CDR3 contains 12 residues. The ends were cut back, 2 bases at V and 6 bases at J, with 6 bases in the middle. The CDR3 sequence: CASSPSDDTQYF. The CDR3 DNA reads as TGTGCCAGCTCACCAAGCGATGATACGCAGTATTTT.

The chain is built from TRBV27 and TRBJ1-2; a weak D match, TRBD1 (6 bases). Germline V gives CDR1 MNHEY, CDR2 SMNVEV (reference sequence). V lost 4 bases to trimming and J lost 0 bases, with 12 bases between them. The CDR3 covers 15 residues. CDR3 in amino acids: CASSSAGDANYGYTF. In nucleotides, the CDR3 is TGTGCCAGCAGTTCCGCAGGGGACGCTAACTATGGCTACACCTTC.

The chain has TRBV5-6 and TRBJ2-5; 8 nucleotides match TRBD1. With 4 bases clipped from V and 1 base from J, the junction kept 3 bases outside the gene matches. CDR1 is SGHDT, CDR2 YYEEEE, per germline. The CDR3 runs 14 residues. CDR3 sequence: CASSPTGVQETQYF. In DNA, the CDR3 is TGTGCCAGCAGCCCGACAGGGGTCCAAGAGACCCAGTACTTC.

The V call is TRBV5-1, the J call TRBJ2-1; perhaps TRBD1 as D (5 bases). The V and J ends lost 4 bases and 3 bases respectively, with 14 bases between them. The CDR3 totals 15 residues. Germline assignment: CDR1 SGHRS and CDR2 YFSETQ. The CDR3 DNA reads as TGCGCCAGCAGCCAAAGGACACAAGACTACAATGAGCAGTTCTTC. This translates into CASSQRTQDYNEQFF.

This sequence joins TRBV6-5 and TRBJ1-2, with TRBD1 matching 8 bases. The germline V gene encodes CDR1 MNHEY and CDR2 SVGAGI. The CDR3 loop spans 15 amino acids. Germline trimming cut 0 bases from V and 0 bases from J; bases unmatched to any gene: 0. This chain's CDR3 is CASSYSTGANYGYTF. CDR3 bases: TGTGCCAGCAGTTACTCGACAGGGGCTAACTATGGCTACACCTTC.

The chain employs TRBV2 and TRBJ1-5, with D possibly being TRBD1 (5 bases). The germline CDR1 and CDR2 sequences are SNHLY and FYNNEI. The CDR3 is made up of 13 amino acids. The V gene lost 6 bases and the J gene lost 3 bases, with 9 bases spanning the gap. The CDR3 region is CASRVGANQPQHF. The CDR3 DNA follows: TGTGCCAGCAGGGTAGGGGCCAATCAGCCCCAGCATTTT.

The CDR3 loop reads CATDGQGLLRAFF. CDR3 DNA sequence: TGTGCCACCGACGGACAGGGATTGTTGCGGGCTTTCTTT. The chain couples TRBV28 to TRBJ1-1, with 8 bases identical to TRBD1. With V trimmed by 10 bases and J by 11 bases, 15 bases remained unmatched. This CDR3 region has 13 residues. CDR1 and CDR2 from the germline V gene are MDHEN and SYDVKM.

The CDR3 sequence is CASSLRQNGNTIYF. CDR3 bases: TGTGCCAGCAGCTTACGACAGAATGGAAACACCATATATTTT. This sequence joins TRBV11-2 and TRBJ1-3; D possibly corresponds to TRBD1 (5 bases). The CDR3 is 14 amino acids. In germline, CDR1 is SGHAT, CDR2 FQNNGV. V was pared by 2 bases and J by 3 bases, with 8 bases between.

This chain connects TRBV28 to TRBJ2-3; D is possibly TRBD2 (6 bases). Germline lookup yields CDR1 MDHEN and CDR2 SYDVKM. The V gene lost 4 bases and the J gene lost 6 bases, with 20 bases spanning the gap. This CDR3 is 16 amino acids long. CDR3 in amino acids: CASSSSGTSERDTQYF. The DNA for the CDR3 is TGTGCCAGCAGTTCCTCCGGGACTTCAGAAAGGGATACGCAGTATTTT.

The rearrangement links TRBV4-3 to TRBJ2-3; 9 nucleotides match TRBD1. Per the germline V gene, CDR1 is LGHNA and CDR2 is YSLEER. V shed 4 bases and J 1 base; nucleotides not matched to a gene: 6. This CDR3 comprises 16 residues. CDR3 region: CASSLGTGYRTDTQYF. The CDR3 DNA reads TGCGCCAGCAGCCTCGGGACAGGGTATCGCACAGATACGCAGTATTTT.

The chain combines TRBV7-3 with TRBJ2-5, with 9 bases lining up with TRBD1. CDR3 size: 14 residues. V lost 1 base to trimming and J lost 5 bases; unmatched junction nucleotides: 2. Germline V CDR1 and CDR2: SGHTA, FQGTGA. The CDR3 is CASSLNGQGETQYF. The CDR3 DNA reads TGTGCCAGCAGCTTAAATGGACAGGGGGAGACCCAGTACTTC.

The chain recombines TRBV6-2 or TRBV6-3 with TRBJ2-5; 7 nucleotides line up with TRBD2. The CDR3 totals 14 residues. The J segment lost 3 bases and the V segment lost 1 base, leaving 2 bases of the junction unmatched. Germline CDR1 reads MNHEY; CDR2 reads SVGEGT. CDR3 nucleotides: TGTGCCAGCAGTTACTACCTAGCGGAAGAGACCCAGTACTTC. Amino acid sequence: CASSYYLAEETQYF.

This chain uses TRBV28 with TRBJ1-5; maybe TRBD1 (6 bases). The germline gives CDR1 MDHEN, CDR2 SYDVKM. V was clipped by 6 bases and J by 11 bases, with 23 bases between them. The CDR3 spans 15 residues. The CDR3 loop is CASSPIGQLPGTQHF. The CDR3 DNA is TGTGCCAGCAGCCCCATCGGACAGCTACCAGGAACCCAGCATTTT.

CDR3 protein: CASSIRDTYYEQYF. The DNA for the CDR3 is TGTGCCAGCAGCATCCGGGACACCTACTACGAGCAGTACTTC. This chain joins TRBV11-3 and TRBJ2-7; D perhaps matches TRBD1 (6 bases). Germline V gene lookup returns CDR1 SGHNT and CDR2 YENEEA. There are 14 residues in the CDR3. Between the trimmed V and J ends, which lost 5 bases and 3 bases, there was a span of 14 bases.

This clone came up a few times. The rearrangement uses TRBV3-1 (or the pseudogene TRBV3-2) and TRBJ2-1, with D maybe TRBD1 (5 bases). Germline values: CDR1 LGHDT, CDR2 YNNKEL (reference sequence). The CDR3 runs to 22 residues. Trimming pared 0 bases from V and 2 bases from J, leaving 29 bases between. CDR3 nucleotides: TGTGCCAGCAGCCAAGATGTTCCTGGGGTCGAAAGCTCCTACAGGCCCTACAATGAGCAGTTCTTC. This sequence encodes CASSQDVPGVESSYRPYNEQFF.

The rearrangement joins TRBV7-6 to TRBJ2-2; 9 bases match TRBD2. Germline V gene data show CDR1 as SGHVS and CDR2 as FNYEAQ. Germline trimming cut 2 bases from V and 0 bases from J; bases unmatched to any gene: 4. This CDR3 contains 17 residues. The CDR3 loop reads CASSLRSGGPNTGELFF. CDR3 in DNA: TGTGCCAGCAGCTTAAGGAGCGGGGGGCCGAACACCGGGGAGCTGTTTTTT. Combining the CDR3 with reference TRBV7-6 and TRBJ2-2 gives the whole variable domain GAGVSQSPRYKVTKRGQDVALRCDPISGHVSLYWYRQALGQGPEFLTYFNYEAQQDKSGLPNDRFSAERPEGSISTLTIQRTEQRDSAMYRCASSLRSGGPNTGELFFGEGSRLTVL.

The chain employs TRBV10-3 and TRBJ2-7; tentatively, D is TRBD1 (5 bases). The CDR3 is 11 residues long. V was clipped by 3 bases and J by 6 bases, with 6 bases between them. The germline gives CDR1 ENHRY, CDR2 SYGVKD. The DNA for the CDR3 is TGTGCCATCAGTGACAGGGCCGAGCAGTACTTC. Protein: CAISDRAEQYF.